The rows below give T cell receptor beta chains drawn from one sample of a study of vaccination and CD4 T cells after COVID-19. Antigens of these TCRs are unknown. TCRdb re-called the PCR reads through MiXCR, storing one row per CDR3 protein. The sample includes about 11,000 distinct CDR3 sequences, 43% seen only once; the top ten take about a fifth. Sequenced input: CD4+ T cells from blood, cultured in vitro. These receptors came from a human donor who had recovered from COVID-19. Each CDR3 is given with its conserved first and last residue. Each record gives: CDR3 DNA, CDR3 protein, clone size, CDR3 length, V gene, J gene, D gene. The D gene is left open where the match is weak. Only some rows state a clone size, as once, few, many or a class for expanded clones.

TGTGCCAGCAGTACCCGGGATCACCTGGGCGATACGCAGTATTTT	CASSTRDHLGDTQYF	.	15	TRBV28	TRBJ2-3	.
TGCAGTGCTGACCCCCTACTCTTACGAGCGGGAGATACGCAGTATTTT	CSADPLLLRAGDTQYF	.	16	TRBV20-1	TRBJ2-3	.
TGTGCCAGCAGCCCCTGGTCCACGAGGAGCTCCTACGAGCAGTACTTC	CASSPWSTRSSYEQYF	.	16	TRBV7-9	TRBJ2-7	.
TGTGCCAGCAGTCCTCATCTTTACCCCACCTCTACCTACGAGCAGTACTTC	CASSPHLYPTSTYEQYF	.	17	TRBV27	TRBJ2-7	.
TGTGCCAGCATCGGACAGGGGAACTATGGCTACACCTTC	CASIGQGNYGYTF	medium-sized	13	TRBV6-1	TRBJ1-2	TRBD1
TGTGCCAGCAGCTTAGTCCTACCCATAGACAGGGGGCCTGGCAATGAGCAGTTCTTC	CASSLVLPIDRGPGNEQFF	.	19	TRBV7-2	TRBJ2-1	TRBD1
TGTGCCAGCAGTTTAGACAGGGACGAGCAGTACTTC	CASSLDRDEQYF	.	12	TRBV2	TRBJ2-7	TRBD1
TGCGCCAGCAGCCAAGCGACAGGGTTGAACACTGAAGCTTTCTTT	CASSQATGLNTEAFF	.	15	TRBV4-3	TRBJ1-1	TRBD1
TGTGCCAGCAGCTCCGGCGGGTACTATGGCTACACCTTC	CASSSGGYYGYTF	few	13	TRBV7-2	TRBJ1-2	.
TGTGCCAGCAGGACCAGGGGACGCAGGGGAGCAGATACGCAGTATTTT	CASRTRGRRGADTQYF	few	16	TRBV6-1	TRBJ2-3	.
TGTGCCCCCTTACAGGGGGCCCACTACACCTTC	CAPLQGAHYTF	few	11	TRBV24-1	TRBJ1-2	TRBD1
TGTGCCAGCAGTGGAGGAGGGGCTGGTGAAAAACTGTTTTTT	CASSGGGAGEKLFF	.	14	TRBV2	TRBJ1-4	.
TGTGCCAGTAGTTCGGGACAGGGGAGGAACTATGGCTACACCTTC	CASSSGQGRNYGYTF	few	15	TRBV19	TRBJ1-2	TRBD1
TGTGCCACCAGTGATTTGACAGGGGGAAACACCATATATTTT	CATSDLTGGNTIYF	once	14	TRBV24-1	TRBJ1-3	.
TGCGCCAGCAGCTTGGGAAGGGAGGATTCACCCCTCCACTTT	CASSLGREDSPLHF	.	14	TRBV5-1	TRBJ1-6	.
TGTGCCAGCAGTTTTACCGCCCAGGGTCGCGGCTACACCTTC	CASSFTAQGRGYTF	.	14	TRBV12-3/TRBV12-4	TRBJ1-2	.
TGTGCCAGCAGTCGGGACAGGGGGCGCGACGAGCAGTACTTC	CASSRDRGRDEQYF	.	14	TRBV6-1	TRBJ2-7	TRBD1
TGTGCCAGCAGTTTTCAGGGGTATCAGCAGTACTTC	CASSFQGYQQYF	.	12	TRBV6-2/TRBV6-3	TRBJ2-7	.
TGTGCCAGTAGTGCTCGGTGGGCCGACACCGGGGAGCTGTTTTTT	CASSARWADTGELFF	few	15	TRBV19	TRBJ2-2	.
TGTGCCAGCAGCTTAGATCCCTTCTACAATGAGCAGTTCTTC	CASSLDPFYNEQFF	.	14	TRBV7-6	TRBJ2-1	.
TGCGCCACCCAGACAGGGCCGAACACCGGGGAGCTGTTTTTT	CATQTGPNTGELFF	few	14	TRBV5-1	TRBJ2-2	TRBD1
TGTGCCAGCAGTGAATCGGCGGGGGGGCTATACAATGAGCAGTTCTTC	CASSESAGGLYNEQFF	medium-sized	16	TRBV6-1	TRBJ2-1	TRBD2
TGTGCCAGCAGCTTAGGACTAGCGGGTGGACGGGCAGATACGCAGTATTTT	CASSLGLAGGRADTQYF	.	17	TRBV11-3	TRBJ2-3	TRBD2
TGTGCCAGCTCACCGGAGTTGAACACTGAAGCTTTCTTT	CASSPELNTEAFF	.	13	TRBV18	TRBJ1-1	.
TGTGCCAGCAGTTCCACAGGACAGGGCTATGGCTACACCTTC	CASSSTGQGYGYTF	.	14	TRBV6-5	TRBJ1-2	TRBD1
TGTGCCAGCAGCCAAAGGGTCCTCGGGGCACTGAACACTGAAGCTTTCTTT	CASSQRVLGALNTEAFF	.	17	TRBV3-1	TRBJ1-1	.
TGTGCCAGCAGCCCTGGACTAGCGGGGGCCACGCAGTATTTT	CASSPGLAGATQYF	.	14	TRBV11-3	TRBJ2-3	TRBD2
TGTGCCAGCAGATCCTCCGGCAGGGCGAACACCGGGGAGCTGTTTTTT	CASRSSGRANTGELFF	.	16	TRBV28	TRBJ2-2	.
TGTGCCTGGAGCCCAAGCACAGATACGCAGTATTTT	CAWSPSTDTQYF	.	12	TRBV30	TRBJ2-3	.
TGCAGTGCCACCGGGACGGAAATAATTAGCTACACCTTC	CSATGTEIISYTF	.	13	TRBV20-1	TRBJ1-2	.
TGTGCCAGCAGTGACTCACGGTTCTATGGCTACACCTTC	CASSDSRFYGYTF	few	13	TRBV6-4	TRBJ1-2	.
TGTGCCAGCAGCTTAGATGTCATTCAGTACTTC	CASSLDVIQYF	.	11	TRBV11-3	TRBJ2-4	.
TGTGCCAGCAGCTTAGAGGGCCGGGGCGGGGAGCTGTTTTTT	CASSLEGRGGELFF	.	14	TRBV11-2	TRBJ2-2	.
TGCAGTGCTAGAGCGTCTAGCGGGGGTAACACAGATACGCAGTATTTT	CSARASSGGNTDTQYF	.	16	TRBV20-1	TRBJ2-3	TRBD2
TGCAGTGCTCCTGACGGGTCAGATACCAAAAACATTCAGTACTTC	CSAPDGSDTKNIQYF	.	15	TRBV20-1	TRBJ2-4	.
TGTGCCAGCTCCATGCAACAGAACACTGAAGCTTTCTTT	CASSMQQNTEAFF	few	13	TRBV2	TRBJ1-1	.
TGTGCCAGCAGGTCCGGACAGGGGGAACGCTTGAGCTCCTATAATTCACCCCTCCACTTT	CASRSGQGERLSSYNSPLHF	.	20	TRBV27	TRBJ1-6	TRBD1
TGTGCCAGCAGTCCGCCCCAAGCGGGGGGTCCTCGCGAGCAGTACTTC	CASSPPQAGGPREQYF	few	16	TRBV6-1	TRBJ2-7	TRBD2
TGTGCCAGTAGTATCGGTGACCGGAGCGGCTACACCTTC	CASSIGDRSGYTF	.	13	TRBV19	TRBJ1-2	.
TGTGCCAGCAGTGAACAGGCGGGCCCACGAAACATTCAGTACTTC	CASSEQAGPRNIQYF	.	15	TRBV2	TRBJ2-4	.
TGTGCCAGCAGCTTAGCGAGGGGTTATAATTCACCCCTCCACTTT	CASSLARGYNSPLHF	.	15	TRBV7-8	TRBJ1-6	.
TGTGCCAGCAGCAAATGGGCCTCTCAAGCGGGCTCCTACAATGAGCAGTTCTTC	CASSKWASQAGSYNEQFF	.	18	TRBV21-1	TRBJ2-1	.
TGTGCCAGCAGTTTGACCCCTGGGGACGCGAGCTCCTACGAGCAGTACTTC	CASSLTPGDASSYEQYF	.	17	TRBV6-2/TRBV6-3	TRBJ2-7	.
TGTGCCAGCAGCTTAGCGGGTGGCTCTGGAAACACCATATATTTT	CASSLAGGSGNTIYF	.	15	TRBV7-2	TRBJ1-3	.
TGTGCCAGCAGTACGCCGGCAGGCAGGAATTCACCCCTCCACTTT	CASSTPAGRNSPLHF	.	15	TRBV6-2/TRBV6-3	TRBJ1-6	.
TGTGCCAGCAGACAAGACCCGGGGGATCAGCCCCAGCATTTT	CASRQDPGDQPQHF	few	14	TRBV6-1	TRBJ1-5	.
TGCGCCAGCAGCCAAGGCTTCGGGACAGGGGGCCGTGAAAAACTGTTTTTT	CASSQGFGTGGREKLFF	.	17	TRBV4-1	TRBJ1-4	TRBD1
TGTGCCAGCAGCCAGGCGGGAGCGAACACCGGGGAGCTGTTTTTT	CASSQAGANTGELFF	.	15	TRBV4-2	TRBJ2-2	TRBD2
TGTGCCATCAGAGGGCAGGGAGGTGAGACCCAGTACTTC	CAIRGQGGETQYF	.	13	TRBV10-3	TRBJ2-5	.
TGTGCCCACCCCAGGGAGGGGTTGGGCGAGCAGTACTTC	CAHPREGLGEQYF	.	13	TRBV15	TRBJ2-7	TRBD2
TGTGCCAGCAGTTACCTGGCGGGGGGGTACACCGGGGAGCTGTTTTTT	CASSYLAGGYTGELFF	few	16	TRBV6-5	TRBJ2-2	TRBD2
TGTGCCAGCAGCTTAGTCGGTACGCCCGATCAGCCCCAGCATTTT	CASSLVGTPDQPQHF	few	15	TRBV7-2	TRBJ1-5	.